This TCR beta chain came from a study of spatial heterogeneity in lung cancer. Study-level information: Counts of TCR transcripts in tumor regions correlated strongly with a matched bulk RNA-seq T cell module score.

TCR cDNA molecules each carried a unique molecular identifier. TCRdb processed the 5' RACE reads anew with MiXCR; each CDR3 protein has one entry. The sample yields approximately 3,100 distinct CDR3 sequences, more than 5% seen once. Study results and limitations: Mutation tallies in tumors tracked expanded intratumoral alpha and beta TCR counts.

Germline V gene lookup returns CDR1 MNHEY and CDR2 SMNVEV (reference sequence). The CDR3 is made up of 13 amino acids. V lost 6 bases, J lost 9 bases, and 7 bases stayed unmatched. Time point denoted: sample taken at primary tumor resection. The donor population consisted of under 75 patients with untreated, early-stage non-small cell lung cancer. By sample share, this clonotype is large. The antigen remains undetermined. This receptor was obtained from a male donor with early-stage non-small cell lung cancer. The chain employs TRBV27 and TRBJ2-1; TRBD2 matches at 8 bases. Sequenced here: lung tumor tissue, sampled at surgery. The CDR3 is CASSRAGGGEQFF. The CDR3 nucleotides read TGTGCCAGCAGCCGGGCGGGGGGAGGTGAGCAGTTCTTC.